This TCR beta chain was identified in a study of blood T cell repertoires in COVID-19. V lost 8 bases to trimming and J lost 10 bases; unmatched junction nucleotides: 16. The length of the CDR3 is 15 residues. CDR1 and CDR2 from the germline V gene are MDHEN and SYDVKM. Libraries were prepared by immunoSEQ multiplex PCR; TCRdb keeps only in-frame clonotypes and omits some of them. The sample holds about 190,000 clones; under 85% are singletons and the top ten take approximately 15%. The clonotype was recovered from a man in his sixties with active or convalescent COVID-19. Sequenced material: peripheral blood. V and J are TRBV28 and TRBJ2-1, with TRBD2 identical over 8 bases. CDR3 protein: CASAPGGTGEVEQFF. In nucleotides, the CDR3 is TGTGCCAGCGCCCCGGGGGGGACGGGAGAGGTGGAGCAGTTCTTC.